This T cell receptor (beta chain) was sequenced during a study of monozygotic twins with inflammatory bowel disease. General observations from the study: Researchers reported no repertoire similarity difference between concordant and discordant twins, possibly from limited power. By inverse Simpson index, TCRbeta diversity was lower in IBD patients than in healthy co-twins.

For this clonotype: The antigen remains undetermined.

There were eight separate reactions per sample in which cDNA was made. The UMIs carried a 6-nucleotide sample barcode, and they were added by template switching. Reprocessing the 5' RACE reads, TCRdb reports a single entry for every CDR3 protein and omits DNA. The repertoire table contains around 150,000 distinct CDR3 sequences. The material sequenced was blood. The TCR originated in a human donor with ulcerative colitis or Crohn's disease, or a healthy co-twin of an affected twin (not recorded which).

The CDR3 loop reads CATSRAGSYNEQFF. The chain recombines TRBV15 with TRBJ2-1. CDR1 LNHNV and CDR2 YYDKDF come from the germline V gene (reference sequence). The CDR3 is made up of 14 amino acids. Variable domain in full (rest from reference TRBV15 and TRBJ2-1): DAMVIQNPRYQVTQFGKPVTLSCSQTLNHNVMYWYQQKSSQAPKLLFHYYDKDFNNEADTPDNFQSRRPNTSFCFLDIRSPGLGDTAMYLCATSRAGSYNEQFFGPGTRLTVL.